The rows below give T cell receptor beta chains drawn from one sample of a study of T cell repertoires in cytomegalovirus infection. Their antigens are not known. TCRdb processed the reads anew with MiXCR; each CDR3 protein has one entry. The table shows 650,000 to 850,000 distinct CDR3 sequences, with about 29% occurring only once. The starting material was cultured CD8+ T cells from PBMCs, obtained from culture after CMV antigen stimulation. The receptors originated from a human donor in good health (CMV status not recorded). Some clones in this sample may be carry-over from other donors' samples. Both conserved end residues are part of each CDR3. A D gene is named only where the DNA matches it firmly. Expanded clones get a size class; other rows say once, few or many, or leave the size out.

J	D	V	size	CDR3	DNA
TRBJ1-2	TRBD1	TRBV28	.	CASNFLQGGGYTF	TGTGCCAGCAACTTCTTACAGGGGGGAGGCTACACCTTC
TRBJ1-5	.	TRBV19	.	CASIKGGTNQPQHF	TGTGCCAGTATAAAGGGGGGTACCAATCAGCCCCAGCATTTT
TRBJ2-6	.	TRBV24-1	.	CATSGEDRSGANVLTF	TGTGCCACCAGTGGGGAGGACAGGTCTGGGGCCAACGTCCTGACTTTC
TRBJ2-3	TRBD2	TRBV12-3/TRBV12-4	.	CAIPLGGTQYF	TGTGCCATCCCGCTGGGGGGGACGCAGTATTTT
TRBJ2-4	TRBD1	TRBV7-9	few	CASSLAGQGPKNIQYF	TGTGCCAGCAGCTTAGCAGGACAGGGGCCCAAAAACATTCAGTACTTC
TRBJ1-2	.	TRBV13	.	CASSEQGRGHGYTF	TGTGCCAGCAGCGAACAGGGTCGAGGCCATGGCTACACCTTC
TRBJ2-5	.	TRBV5-4	many	CASSLAKGGKETQYF	TGTGCCAGCAGCTTGGCCAAGGGGGGTAAGGAGACCCAGTACTTC
TRBJ2-1	.	TRBV28	.	CASSRQTVAYNEQFF	TGTGCCAGCAGTCGACAGACAGTGGCCTACAATGAGCAGTTCTTC
TRBJ2-5	.	TRBV9	few	CASSVGGGDGETQYF	TGTGCCAGCAGCGTTGGAGGGGGGGATGGGGAGACCCAGTACTTC
TRBJ2-1	.	TRBV5-1	.	CASSPDPGPYNEQFF	TGCGCCAGCAGCCCCGACCCCGGGCCCTACAATGAGCAGTTCTTC
TRBJ2-1	TRBD2	TRBV4-1	few	CASSREPGLAIDEQFF	TGCGCCAGCAGCCGAGAACCGGGACTAGCTATCGATGAGCAGTTCTTC
TRBJ1-4	TRBD1	TRBV28	few	CASSLPRLTGGDIRGEKLFF	TGTGCCAGCAGTTTACCCCGCCTGACAGGGGGCGATATCAGGGGGGAAAAACTGTTTTTT
TRBJ1-5	.	TRBV12-3/TRBV12-4	few	CASRAMGPNQPQHF	TGTGCCAGCAGAGCGATGGGGCCGAATCAGCCCCAGCATTTT
TRBJ2-1	.	TRBV19	.	CASFSGNEQFF	TGTGCCAGTTTTTCCGGTAATGAGCAGTTCTTC
TRBJ1-2	.	TRBV29-1	.	CSVGEDGYTF	TGCAGCGTGGGGGAGGACGGCTACACCTTC
TRBJ2-7	TRBD1	TRBV6-1	.	CASSTDRGFSYEQYF	TGTGCCAGCAGTACGGACAGGGGGTTTTCCTACGAGCAGTACTTC
TRBJ1-6	TRBD1	TRBV6-1	few	CASRTGISPLHF	TGTGCCAGCAGGACAGGGATTTCACCCCTCCACTTT
TRBJ2-3	TRBD2	TRBV2	many	CASIRLAGKTDTQYF	TGTGCCAGCATTAGACTAGCGGGGAAAACAGATACGCAGTATTTT
TRBJ2-3	.	TRBV7-8	many	CASGPFDAQYF	TGTGCCAGCGGACCCTTTGACGCGCAGTATTTT
TRBJ2-2	.	TRBV5-5	few	CASSLVRLTGELFF	TGTGCCAGCAGCTTGGTCAGGTTGACCGGGGAGCTGTTTTTT
TRBJ2-2	.	TRBV11-3	.	CASSSPSATSELFF	TGTGCCAGCAGCTCACCTAGCGCCACTTCGGAGCTGTTTTTT
TRBJ1-1	TRBD1	TRBV7-9	.	CASSPLEDRANTEAFF	TGTGCCAGCAGCCCCCTCGAGGACAGGGCAAACACTGAAGCTTTCTTT
TRBJ2-1	.	TRBV6-2/TRBV6-3	many	CASSYGNEQFF	TGTGCCAGCAGTTACGGGAATGAGCAGTTCTTC
TRBJ2-5	.	TRBV18	.	CASSPPRGETQYF	TGTGCCAGCTCACCACCGAGGGGGGAGACCCAGTACTTC
TRBJ1-1	TRBD1	TRBV19	.	CASIRTGYPTEAFF	TGTGCCAGTATCCGGACAGGGTACCCCACTGAAGCTTTCTTT
TRBJ2-2	TRBD2	TRBV28	.	CASSPGGLAGKNTGELFF	TGTGCCAGCAGTCCAGGGGGACTAGCGGGGAAAAACACCGGGGAGCTGTTTTTT
TRBJ2-2	.	TRBV12-3/TRBV12-4	.	CASSAPGLGTGELFF	TGTGCCAGCAGTGCACCAGGGTTAGGGACCGGGGAGCTGTTTTTT
TRBJ1-2	.	TRBV19	.	CASSTEATYGYTF	TGTGCCAGTAGTACGGAGGCGACCTATGGCTACACCTTC
TRBJ1-1	.	TRBV5-5	.	CASSLSGPMNTEAFF	TGTGCCAGCAGCTTGTCGGGCCCTATGAACACTGAAGCTTTCTTT
TRBJ2-5	TRBD2	TRBV7-2	many	CASSDGTTQETQYF	TGTGCCAGCAGCGACGGGACTACCCAAGAGACCCAGTACTTC
TRBJ1-4	.	TRBV9	.	CASSVRGEKLFF	TGTGCCAGCAGCGTCCGGGGAGAAAAACTGTTTTTT
TRBJ1-5	.	TRBV28	.	CASSSKGPNSNQPQHF	TGTGCCAGCAGCTCTAAGGGACCTAATAGCAATCAGCCCCAGCATTTT
TRBJ2-1	.	TRBV7-9	.	CASSPGSSPKGHNEQFF	TGTGCCAGCAGCCCCGGGAGTTCCCCGAAGGGACACAATGAGCAGTTCTTC
TRBJ1-4	TRBD1	TRBV7-4	.	CASSSDRAEKLFF	TGTGCCAGCAGCTCGGACAGGGCTGAAAAACTGTTTTTT
TRBJ1-4	.	TRBV6-6	once	CASSTDLKLFF	TGTGCCAGCAGCACGGACCTAAAACTGTTTTTT
TRBJ1-4	.	TRBV2	few	CASGGEDSKSTNEKLFF	TGTGCCAGCGGTGGGGAGGACAGCAAATCAACTAATGAAAAACTGTTTTTT
TRBJ1-1	.	TRBV5-3	few	CATGPPAFF	TGTGCCACGGGACCTCCAGCTTTCTTT
TRBJ1-2	TRBD1	TRBV20-1	.	CSASGTEDYGYTF	TGCAGTGCTAGTGGGACAGAGGACTATGGCTACACCTTC
TRBJ2-5	TRBD1	TRBV13	.	CASSLAGTGVETQYF	TGTGCCAGCAGCTTAGCCGGGACAGGGGTAGAGACCCAGTACTTC
TRBJ2-3	TRBD2	TRBV6-5	.	CASSYSTSSTDTQYF	TGTGCCAGCAGTTACTCGACTAGCAGCACAGATACGCAGTATTTT
TRBJ1-6	.	TRBV27	.	CASSGRLRTDFSFGSPLHF	TGTGCCAGCAGTGGAAGGTTAAGGACAGACTTCTCCTTCGGTTCACCCCTCCACTTT
TRBJ1-1	TRBD1	TRBV4-1	.	CASSQAFTGGQYAFF	TGCGCCAGCAGCCAGGCCTTTACAGGGGGCCAATACGCTTTCTTT
TRBJ1-5	.	TRBV12-3/TRBV12-4	many	CASSPDSELNQPQHF	TGTGCCAGCAGTCCCGACAGTGAACTCAATCAGCCCCAGCATTTT